This passage covers 3 T cell receptor beta chains from one sample sequenced in a study of tissue T cells after allogeneic stem cell transplantation. Assay: immunoSEQ multiplex PCR; the TCRdb copy retains only in-frame clones and omits some. Of roughly 50,000 clones in the sample, roughly 75% were seen once. The sequencing sample was made of sorted cells pooled from one or two spleens. The receptors were gathered from a pool of C57BL/6 mice in good health.

Points on this clone: The genes and germline here are from mouse. The read ends 1 residue early relative to the CDR3; the germline J gene fills the gap. The chain carries TRBV13-3 and TRBJ2-3; D uncertain. The CDR3 consists of 11 residues. Germline assignment: CDR1 NNHDY and CDR2 SYVADS. Trimming cost V 5 bases and J 3 bases, with 4 bases left between them. The CDR3 loop is CASRAAETLYF. CDR3 bases read: TGTGCCAGCAGGGCAGCAGAAACGCTGTAT.

In the case of this clone: Gene labels here are mouse ones. Read data end 1 residue before the CDR3 end; the end is taken from the germline J gene. The chain combines TRBV16 with TRBJ2-1; TRBD1 matches at 12 bases. The V and J ends lost 5 bases and 11 bases, in that order; junction bases with no gene match: 4. Germline V gives CDR1 SGHSA, CDR2 FRNQAP. The length of the CDR3 is 13 residues. Incomplete CDR3 DNA: TGTGCAAGCAGCCCCGGGACAGGGGGCAAGCAGTTC. Amino acids: CASSPGTGGKQF. The CDR3, in full, reads CASSPGTGGKQFF.

A note on this clone: The listed genes are named as in mouse. The CDR3 is cut off 1 residue early in the read; its end comes from the germline J gene. The chain combines TRBV13-2 with TRBJ2-3; no definite D call. Germline V lookup: CDR1 NNHNN, CDR2 SYGAGS (reference sequence). V lost 0 bases, J lost 1 base, and 9 bases lay in between. CDR3 length: 15 residues. CDR3 sequence: CASGDDMGGAETLYF. The sequenced CDR3 bases are TGTGCCAGCGGTGATGATATGGGTGGTGCAGAAACGCTGTAT.